The next 22 T cell receptor beta chains were all read from a single sample in a study of cytomegalovirus exposure and HLA in healthy donors. The PCR made use of 60 Vbeta and 13 Jbeta primers. The assay was immunoSEQ multiplex PCR, and TCRdb's table has in-frame clones only and misses some. Here the sample spans roughly 120,000 clones, 65% to 90% being singletons. The sequenced sample was PBMCs. The receptors shown here come from a woman aged 18-35 years in good health and CMV-seropositive.

The chain is built from TRBV9 and TRBJ2-3; 9 nucleotides align to TRBD2. CDR1 and CDR2 (germline): SGDLS, YYNGEE. Trimming cost V 0 bases and J 1 base; bases outside gene matches: 3. CDR3 size: 16 residues. This CDR3 reads CASSVGSSGGTDTQYF. CDR3 nucleotides: TGTGCCAGCAGCGTAGGCTCTAGCGGGGGCACAGATACGCAGTATTTT.

The rearrangement uses TRBV5-1 and TRBJ1-1; 8 bases map to TRBD1. The CDR3 contains 17 residues. After removal of 4 bases from V and 6 bases from J, the junction contained 17 bases not matched to a gene. Germline CDR1 SGHRS, CDR2 YFSETQ. The CDR3 protein is CASSPGTAWEGQAEAFF. Here the CDR3 DNA reads TGCGCCAGCAGCCCTGGGACGGCCTGGGAGGGACAGGCTGAAGCTTTCTTT.

The rearrangement links TRBV5-4 to TRBJ2-3, with 10 nucleotides matching TRBD2. With V trimmed by 4 bases and J by 0 bases, 11 bases remained unmatched. The CDR3 extends over 18 amino acids. Per germline, CDR1 SGHNT and CDR2 YYREEE (reference sequence). The CDR3 coding sequence is TGTGCCAGCAGCGTATTTAGCGGGGGGCGATCCAGCACAGATACGCAGTATTTT. Translation: CASSVFSGGRSSTDTQYF. Full variable domain (remainder filled in from reference TRBV5-4 and TRBJ2-3): ETGVTQSPTHLIKTRGQQVTLRCSSQSGHNTVSWYQQALGQGPQFIFQYYREEENGRGNFPPRFSGLQFPNYSSELNVNALELDDSALYLCASSVFSGGRSSTDTQYFGPGTRLTVL.

A word on this clone: Within the sample, other DNA sequences also encode this same CDR3. V and J are TRBV7-3 and TRBJ2-5; 7 bases align to TRBD2. The germline CDR1 and CDR2 sequences are SGHTA and FQGTGA. The J segment lost 5 bases and the V segment lost 5 bases, leaving 8 bases of the junction unmatched. The CDR3 consists of 14 residues. Here the CDR3 reads CASSPGPGGETQYF. Here the CDR3 DNA reads TGTGCCAGCAGCCCCGGACCCGGGGGGGAGACCCAGTACTTC.

The chain employs TRBV4-2 and TRBJ1-1; tentative D call: TRBD1 (6 bases). Germline CDR1 and CDR2: LGHNA and YNFKEQ. With 1 base removed from V and 3 bases from J, the gap between germline ends came to 9 bases. The CDR3 has 14 amino acids. CDR3 DNA: TGTGCCAGCAGCCAAGCAGGGGTGGACACTGAAGCTTTCTTT. This encodes CASSQAGVDTEAFF.

V usage is TRBV5-6 and J usage is TRBJ1-6; D is undetermined. The V gene lost 0 bases and the J gene lost 10 bases, with 11 bases spanning the gap. Looked up from germline, CDR1 is SGHDT and CDR2 is YYEEEE. The CDR3 has 14 amino acids. The CDR3 loop is CASSLEVEVSPLHF. CDR3 nucleotides: TGTGCCAGCAGCTTGGAGGTGGAGGTCTCACCCCTCCACTTT. Together with reference TRBV5-6 and TRBJ1-6, the CDR3 gives the full variable domain: DAGVTQSPTHLIKTRGQQVTLRCSPKSGHDTVSWYQQALGQGPQFIFQYYEEEERQRGNFPDRFSGHQFPNYSSELNVNALLLGDSALYLCASSLEVEVSPLHFGNGTRLTVT.

This rearrangement joins TRBV5-1 to TRBJ2-5, with 7 bases that match TRBD1. The CDR3 is 14 residues long. The trim removed 3 bases at V and 7 bases at J, leaving 9 bases unmatched. The germline V gene encodes CDR1 SGHRS and CDR2 YFSETQ. The CDR3 region is CASSSLDRAVTQYF. CDR3 in DNA: TGCGCCAGCAGCTCGTTAGACAGGGCGGTGACCCAGTACTTC.

CDR3 amino acids: CSAGQGTEAFF. The CDR3, as DNA: TGCAGTGCTGGGCAGGGGACTGAAGCTTTCTTT. The rearrangement links TRBV20-1 to TRBJ1-1; possible D gene TRBD1, 6 bases. Trimming cost V 5 bases and J 5 bases, with 9 bases left between them. From germline, CDR1 is DFQATT and CDR2 SNEGSKA (reference sequence). This CDR3 comprises 11 residues.

The genes are TRBV7-3 and TRBJ2-2; no firm D call. Looked up from germline, CDR1 is SGHTA and CDR2 is FQGTGA. The V end was cut by 9 bases, the J end by 6 bases, with 8 bases between. The CDR3 has 11 residues. CDR3 coding DNA: TGTGCCAGTCGTGGCCCCGGGGAGCTGTTTTTT. This codes for CASRGPGELFF.

This clone was observed a few times. The chain uses TRBV5-4 and TRBJ1-1; D is ambiguous. V lost 2 bases, J lost 4 bases, and 15 bases lay in between. Per germline, CDR1 SGHNT and CDR2 YYREEE (reference sequence). This CDR3 has 15 residues. DNA for the CDR3: TGTGCCAGCAGCTTAGGACCCCGGGAGGGCACTGAAGCTTTCTTT. Its protein is CASSLGPREGTEAFF.

A note on this clone: Relative to the germline gene, one junction end is altered; a read error may explain this. This chain's CDR3 is CASSQERNSDEQYF. DNA of the CDR3: TGCGCCAGCAGCCAAGAGAGGAACTCCGACGAGCAGTACTTC. The chain recombines TRBV4-1 with TRBJ2-7; D uncertain. Germline loops: CDR1 MGHRA, CDR2 YSYEKL. The CDR3 spans 14 residues.

The genes are TRBV5-1 and TRBJ1-1; TRBD1 might be the D (5 bases). CDR1 and CDR2 (germline): SGHRS, YFSETQ. This CDR3 contains 14 residues. The germline V and J ends were trimmed by 4 bases and 5 bases, with 15 bases remaining between them. The CDR3 loop reads CASSPGWGDTEAFF. The CDR3 DNA reads as TGCGCCAGCAGCCCCGGTTGGGGGGATACTGAAGCTTTCTTT.

This clone was found a few times. The chain couples TRBV6-6 to TRBJ1-1; D is possibly TRBD1 (5 bases). Germline lookup yields CDR1 MNHNY and CDR2 SVGAGI (reference sequence). CDR3 size: 16 residues. V gave up 0 bases and J gave up 5 bases, with 16 bases separating them. The CDR3 is CASSYSGGGLGTEAFF. Written as DNA, the CDR3 is TGTGCCAGCAGTTACTCGGGCGGGGGGTTGGGGACTGAAGCTTTCTTT.

The V call is TRBV9, the J call TRBJ2-3, with TRBD2 matching 7 bases. The CDR3 totals 13 residues. Germline-derived CDR1 and CDR2 are SGDLS and YYNGEE. The J segment lost 4 bases and the V segment lost 7 bases, leaving 6 bases of the junction unmatched. CDR3 loop: CASSWEGSDTQYF. The CDR3 DNA reads TGTGCCAGCTCCTGGGAGGGGTCAGATACGCAGTATTTT.

This chain links TRBV6-5 with TRBJ1-6, with D uncertain. Germline CDR1 MNHEY, CDR2 SVGAGI. The CDR3 has 13 amino acids. V lost 0 bases to trimming and J lost 8 bases, with 5 bases between them. The CDR3 region is CASSYSADSPLHF. As DNA, the CDR3 is TGTGCCAGCAGTTACTCTGCGGATTCACCCCTCCACTTT.

In DNA, the CDR3 is TGTGCCAGCCACCGACAGTTCGAAGAGACCCAGTACTTC. Translation gives CASHRQFEETQYF. This chain joins TRBV6-5 and TRBJ2-5; D perhaps matches TRBD1 (5 bases). Trimming cost V 8 bases and J 3 bases, with 13 bases left between them. Germline CDR1 MNHEY, CDR2 SVGAGI. CDR3 size: 13 residues.

V and J are TRBV4-1 and TRBJ2-7, with 8 bases that match TRBD1. Germline CDR1 and CDR2: MGHRA and YSYEKL. This CDR3 has 14 residues. J was trimmed by 2 bases and V by 4 bases; bases with no gene match: 4. CDR3 sequence: CASSPRQGTYEQYF. The CDR3 nucleotides are TGCGCCAGCAGCCCCAGACAGGGGACCTACGAGCAGTACTTC.

The chain has TRBV4-2 and TRBJ1-1; D not resolved. Germline CDR1 is LGHNA and CDR2 is YNFKEQ. The CDR3 covers 13 residues. V lost 3 bases and J lost 0, with 5 bases in between. The CDR3 reads CASSQAMNTEAFF. In nucleotides, the CDR3 is TGTGCCAGCAGCCAGGCCATGAACACTGAAGCTTTCTTT.

J is TRBJ1-1 and V is TRBV5-6, with 8 bases lining up with TRBD1. Germline V CDR1 and CDR2: SGHDT, YYEEEE. The CDR3 covers 16 residues. The ends lost 4 bases at V and 3 bases at J; junction bases unmatched: 11. CDR3 sequence (DNA): TGTGCCAGCAGCCCTGACAGGGGAGGTAGGGACACTGAAGCTTTCTTT. Its translation: CASSPDRGGRDTEAFF. The full variable domain, its missing parts supplied by reference TRBV5-6 and TRBJ1-1, is DAGVTQSPTHLIKTRGQQVTLRCSPKSGHDTVSWYQQALGQGPQFIFQYYEEEERQRGNFPDRFSGHQFPNYSSELNVNALLLGDSALYLCASSPDRGGRDTEAFFGQGTRLTVV.

The V call is TRBV6-1, the J call TRBJ2-2, with a weak D call TRBD1 (6 bases). CDR1 is MNHNS, CDR2 SASEGT, per germline. The V gene lost 9 bases and the J gene lost 4 bases, with 12 bases spanning the gap. The CDR3 extends over 13 amino acids. The CDR3 loop reads CASFGTTTGELFF. DNA of the CDR3: TGTGCCAGTTTCGGGACAACCACCGGGGAGCTGTTTTTT.

The chain links TRBV30 to TRBJ1-2; TRBD1 is a possible D gene (6 bases). This CDR3 contains 11 residues. V was clipped by 7 bases and J by 8 bases, with 14 bases between them. Per germline, CDR1 GTSNPN and CDR2 SVGIG (reference sequence). CDR3 protein: CASLQGRGYTF. In DNA, the CDR3 is TGTGCCTCACTACAGGGTCGAGGCTACACCTTC.

The chain employs TRBV25-1 and TRBJ1-3; the D is unclear. The length of the CDR3 is 15 residues. In germline, CDR1 is MGHDK, CDR2 SYGVNS. The V gene lost 2 bases and the J gene lost 0 bases, with 8 bases spanning the gap. The CDR3 DNA reads as TGTGCCAGCAGTGAAGGAGGTTTCTCTGGAAACACCATATATTTT. Amino acids: CASSEGGFSGNTIYF.